Below, 13 T cell receptor beta chains from the same sample are listed, as sequenced in a study of OX40 agonist ivuxolimab in advanced cancers. The assay was immunoSEQ multiplex PCR, and TCRdb's table has in-frame clones only and misses some. The sample contains 72,000 or so clones, about 80% of which appear only once. The sequencing here drew on CD4+ or CD8+ T cells sorted from blood, taken in a trial of the OX40 agonist ivuxolimab. The origin of the receptors is an adult with an advanced solid tumor such as melanoma, head and neck, liver or kidney cancer.

The rearrangement uses TRBV7-2 and TRBJ1-4; 12 positions match TRBD1. Germline trimming cut 4 bases from V and 1 base from J; bases unmatched to any gene: 4. This CDR3 contains 17 residues. Per germline, CDR1 SGHTA and CDR2 FQGNSA. For the CDR3, the DNA is TGTGCCAGCAGCTCGGGACAGGGGGCTGTAACTAATGAAAAACTGTTTTTT. This translates into CASSSGQGAVTNEKLFF.

The gene calls are TRBV5-1 and TRBJ2-3; D may be TRBD1 (5 bases). Trimming cost V 3 bases and J 2 bases, with 13 bases left between them. Germline loops: CDR1 SGHRS, CDR2 YFSETQ. The CDR3 covers 15 residues. The CDR3 DNA is TGCGCCAGCAGCTCCGACAGCCACCCCACAGATACGCAGTATTTT. It encodes CASSSDSHPTDTQYF. The full variable domain, rest sourced from reference TRBV5-1 and TRBJ2-3, is KAGVTQTPRYLIKTRGQQVTLSCSPISGHRSVSWYQQTPGQGLQFLFEYFSETQRNKGNFPGRFSGRQFSNSRSEMNVSTLELGDSALYLCASSSDSHPTDTQYFGPGTRLTVL.

The chain has TRBV10-3 and TRBJ2-1, with TRBD1 matching over 7 bases. The CDR3 has 15 amino acids. From germline, CDR1 is ENHRY and CDR2 SYGVKD. V dropped 3 bases and J dropped 8; count of bases not matched to a gene: 10. The CDR3 sequence: CAISDRRTGGDEQFF. DNA for the CDR3: TGTGCCATCAGTGATCGGAGGACAGGAGGCGATGAGCAGTTCTTC.

This chain joins TRBV5-4 and TRBJ2-1; 11 positions agree with TRBD2. The CDR3 is 15 residues long. The germline V gene has CDR1 SGHNT and CDR2 YYREEE (reference sequence). V was pared by 4 bases and J by 5 bases, with 5 bases of the junction left unmatched. The CDR3 loop reads CASSGIAGGNNEQFF. Written as DNA, the CDR3 is TGTGCCAGCAGCGGGATAGCGGGGGGGAACAATGAGCAGTTCTTC. The whole variable domain, remainder taken from reference TRBV5-4 and TRBJ2-1, is ETGVTQSPTHLIKTRGQQVTLRCSSQSGHNTVSWYQQALGQGPQFIFQYYREEENGRGNFPPRFSGLQFPNYSSELNVNALELDDSALYLCASSGIAGGNNEQFFGPGTRLTVL.

V gene TRBV18 combines with J gene TRBJ1-5, with D possibly TRBD1 on 5 matching bases. V dropped 2 bases and J dropped 4 bases, with 9 bases sitting between them. This CDR3 region has 14 residues. Germline-derived CDR1 and CDR2 are KGHSH and LQKENI. The chain's CDR3 is CASSPAGGNQPQHF. CDR3 coding DNA: TGTGCCAGCTCACCAGCCGGGGGAAATCAGCCCCAGCATTTT.

This clone has only one observation. The rearrangement links TRBV6-5 to TRBJ2-5; 9 bases fit TRBD2. Germline assignment: CDR1 MNHEY and CDR2 SVGAGI. This CDR3 comprises 14 residues. Trimming cost V 10 bases and J 2 bases; bases outside gene matches: 8. The CDR3 DNA sequence: TGTGCCACAGGCGGGGGGGCCCTACAAGAGACCCAGTACTTC. This translates into CATGGGALQETQYF.

This clone was detected only a few times. The chain uses TRBV29-1 and TRBJ1-2; TRBD1 agrees at 9 bases. After removal of 4 bases from V and 7 bases from J, the junction contained 10 bases not matched to a gene. The CDR3 is 14 residues long. CDR1 and CDR2 from the germline V gene are SQVTM and ANQGSEA. Here the CDR3 reads CSVGFQDRGGGYTF. CDR3 coding DNA: TGCAGCGTTGGTTTTCAGGACAGGGGTGGTGGCTACACCTTC.

This clone was seen more than once but under ten times. The gene calls are TRBV28 and TRBJ1-3; D remains unclear. This CDR3 has 17 amino acids. Looked up from germline, CDR1 is MDHEN and CDR2 is SYDVKM. V lost 4 bases to trimming and J lost 2 bases, with 18 bases between them. The DNA of the CDR3 is TGTGCCAGCAGTTCCACATCCTACCGGACGGCTGGAAACACCATATATTTT. Its protein is CASSSTSYRTAGNTIYF.

This chain uses TRBV7-9 with TRBJ2-3; 8 bases are a match to TRBD1. Trimming removed 5 bases from V and 5 bases from J; junction bases left unmatched: 9. The CDR3 loop spans 15 amino acids. Germline-derived CDR1 and CDR2 are SEHNR and FQNEAQ (reference sequence). CDR3 sequence: CASSLDRGKVDTQYF. The CDR3 bases are TGTGCCAGCAGCCTCGACAGGGGAAAGGTAGATACGCAGTATTTT.

The rearrangement links TRBV7-2 to TRBJ2-2; perhaps TRBD2 as D (5 bases). The CDR3 consists of 13 residues. CDR1 is SGHTA, CDR2 FQGNSA, per germline. V dropped 4 bases and J dropped 12 bases, with 15 bases sitting between them. The CDR3 region is CASSSRAIGQLFF. The CDR3, as DNA: TGTGCCAGCAGCTCGCGGGCTATCGGTCAGCTGTTTTTT. Using reference TRBV7-2 and TRBJ2-2 for the parts outside the CDR3, the full variable domain is GAGVSQSPSNKVTEKGKDVELRCDPISGHTALYWYRQSLGQGLEFLIYFQGNSAPDKSGLPSDRFSAERTGGSVSTLTIQRTQQEDSAVYLCASSSRAIGQLFFGEGSRLTVL.

This clone was counted between two and nine times. The chain combines TRBV6-5 with TRBJ1-2; possibly TRBD1 for D (5 bases). CDR1 MNHEY and CDR2 SVGAGI come from the germline V gene. V gave up 7 bases and J gave up 6 bases, with 15 bases separating them. CDR3 length: 13 residues. CDR3 sequence (DNA): TGTGCCAGCACGTCGTGGGGGGGAGATGGCTACACCTTC. This translates into CASTSWGGDGYTF.

This rearrangement joins TRBV6-5 to TRBJ2-3; D unresolved. Germline CDR1 MNHEY, CDR2 SVGAGI. The CDR3 spans 11 residues. Trimming took off 7 bases at V and 5 bases at J, with 7 bases between the two ends. CDR3 loop: CASTGLDTQYF. The CDR3 DNA reads TGTGCCAGCACCGGGCTAGATACGCAGTATTTT.

The rearrangement uses TRBV7-9 and TRBJ1-2, with a possible D match to TRBD1 (6 bases). The length of the CDR3 is 14 residues. Germline assignment: CDR1 SEHNR and CDR2 FQNEAQ (reference sequence). Trimming took 1 base from V and 7 from J, leaving 13 bases between them. The CDR3 nucleotides are TGTGCCAGCAGCTTAGGGGGGCTAGGAAGTGGCTACACCTTC. The encoded protein is CASSLGGLGSGYTF.